These 27 T cell receptor beta chains were all obtained from the same sample, sequenced in a study of graft-versus-host responses after intestinal transplantation. TCRdb keeps only in-frame clones here, not all; method: immunoSEQ multiplex PCR. This sample yields some 100,000 clones, of which about 88% are seen a single time; roughly 0.95% belongs to the top ten. No antigens are known for them. The specimen was unstimulated CD4+ T cells sorted from spleen or lymph node cells, collected before transplant. The source is a human donor who was the organ donor for an intestinal transplant.

The chain employs TRBV28 and TRBJ1-6, with D unresolved. V was clipped by 7 bases and J by 7 bases, with 14 bases between them. The germline CDR1 and CDR2 sequences are MDHEN and SYDVKM. The CDR3 loop spans 14 amino acids. CDR3 DNA sequence: TGTGCCAGCACCCCCCGGATAAGAAATTCACCCCTCCACTTT. Its protein product is CASTPRIRNSPLHF. The whole variable domain, remainder taken from reference TRBV28 and TRBJ1-6, is DVKVTQSSRYLVKRTGEKVFLECVQDMDHENMFWYRQDPGLGLRLIYFSYDVKMKEKGDIPEGYSVSREKKERFSLILESASTNQTSMYLCASTPRIRNSPLHFGNGTRLTVT.

The chain links TRBV13 to TRBJ2-7; 9 bases are a match to TRBD1. Germline CDR1 reads PRHDT; CDR2 reads FYEKMQ (reference sequence). Germline trimming cut 5 bases from V and 0 bases from J; bases unmatched to any gene: 8. CDR3 length: 16 residues. DNA for the CDR3: TGTGCCAGCAGCCCTTCGGACAGGGGCAACTCCTACGAGCAGTACTTC. Translated, it gives CASSPSDRGNSYEQYF.

The chain recombines TRBV28 with TRBJ1-3; D ambiguous. The CDR3 is 16 residues long. V lost 5 bases and J 0 bases, leaving 14 bases between the germline ends. CDR1 and CDR2 from the germline V gene are MDHEN and SYDVKM. The CDR3 sequence is CASSPLLTYSGNTIYF. In DNA form, the CDR3 reads TGTGCCAGCAGTCCTCTCCTGACCTACTCTGGAAACACCATATATTTT.

The chain recombines TRBV19 with TRBJ2-2; 8 bases map to TRBD2. The V gene end was trimmed by 8 bases and the J gene end by 3 bases; junction bases not matched to a gene: 5. The germline CDR1 and CDR2 sequences are LNHDA and SQIVND (reference sequence). This CDR3 spans 14 amino acids. The CDR3: CASSGGEYTGELFF. CDR3 in DNA: TGTGCCAGTTCGGGGGGGGAATACACCGGGGAGCTGTTTTTT.

The chain is built from TRBV5-6 and TRBJ1-5; no firm D call. The CDR3 consists of 15 residues. The V and J ends lost 1 base and 5 bases respectively, with 13 bases between them. CDR1 is SGHDT and CDR2 is YYEEEE in the germline V gene. This chain's CDR3 is CASSLSEPRDQPQHF. CDR3 coding DNA: TGTGCCAGCAGCTTGTCCGAACCTCGAGATCAGCCCCAGCATTTT.

The gene calls are TRBV6-5 and TRBJ2-1; 7 bases agree with TRBD2. Germline V CDR1 and CDR2: MNHEY, SVGAGI. After removal of 5 bases from V and 10 bases from J, the junction contained 14 bases not matched to a gene. This CDR3 contains 15 residues. DNA for the CDR3: TGTGCCAGCAGTCCGACGGGGAGGGGCTTTGTAGAGCAGTTCTTC. This codes for CASSPTGRGFVEQFF.

Remarks on this clone: At one boundary the junction diverges from the germline segment, which might be a read error. The rearrangement links TRBV20-1 to TRBJ1-2, with TRBD1 as a possible D gene (6 bases). Germline assignment: CDR1 DFQATT and CDR2 SNEGSKA (reference sequence). The CDR3 is made up of 11 amino acids. This chain's CDR3 is CSAKTGLVLFF. The CDR3, as DNA: TGCAGTGCTAAAACAGGGCTGGTTCTCTTCTTC.

The J gene is TRBJ2-3, the V gene TRBV28, with 10 nucleotides matching TRBD1. CDR1 is MDHEN, CDR2 SYDVKM, per germline. The CDR3 is made up of 15 amino acids. Trimming took 6 bases from V and 3 from J; bases not matched to a gene: 6. The DNA for the CDR3 is TGTGCCAGCAGCTTTCCGGGACAGGGGACAGATACGCAGTATTTT. As protein: CASSFPGQGTDTQYF.

This clone has only a few counts. The chain employs TRBV4-1 and TRBJ1-6, with TRBD1 matching 10 bases. Unmatched junction bases numbered 7, after V lost 2 bases and J lost 9 bases. The CDR3 is 16 amino acids. Germline V gene data show CDR1 as MGHRA and CDR2 as YSYEKL. The CDR3 protein is CASSQQGQGYGSPLHF. The DNA of the CDR3 is TGCGCCAGCAGCCAACAGGGACAGGGGTACGGTTCACCCCTCCACTTT.

The chain employs TRBV19 and TRBJ2-7; 7 bases agree with TRBD2. Germline-derived CDR1 and CDR2 are LNHDA and SQIVND (reference sequence). Trimming at V came to 7 bases and at J to 2 bases, leaving 11 bases not matched to a gene. The CDR3 is 15 amino acids. This chain's CDR3 is CASTTTGGVTYEQYF. The CDR3 DNA follows: TGTGCCAGTACCACCACGGGGGGAGTGACCTACGAGCAGTACTTC.

The chain recombines TRBV6-1 with TRBJ1-4; a possible D gene is TRBD1 (6 bases). Trimming left V 6 bases short and J 2 bases short, with 10 bases between. The CDR3 loop spans 14 amino acids. The germline V gene has CDR1 MNHNS and CDR2 SASEGT. In nucleotides, the CDR3 is TGTGCCAGCAGGAGGAGGGGGACTAATGAAAAACTGTTTTTT. As protein: CASRRRGTNEKLFF.

This chain joins TRBV5-6 and TRBJ2-5, with D perhaps TRBD1 (5 bases). Germline lookup yields CDR1 SGHDT and CDR2 YYEEEE. This CDR3 spans 13 amino acids. Deletions cut 4 bases from V and 11 bases from J, with 18 bases between. The chain's CDR3 is CASSLGIRVEQYF. The CDR3 DNA is TGTGCCAGCAGCCTGGGAATCAGGGTAGAGCAGTACTTC.

Note on this clone: The sample contains more than one DNA sequence encoding this CDR3. The genes are TRBV28 and TRBJ1-4, with 10 bases identical to TRBD1. The CDR3 totals 15 residues. Germline values: CDR1 MDHEN, CDR2 SYDVKM. J was trimmed by 5 bases and V by 2 bases; bases with no gene match: 2. The CDR3: CASSLPGQGNEKLFF. In nucleotides, the CDR3 is TGTGCCAGCAGTTTACCGGGACAGGGGAATGAAAAACTGTTTTTT.

This rearrangement joins TRBV7-8 to TRBJ1-1; no definite D call. The germline V gene has CDR1 SGHVS and CDR2 FQNEAQ. Trimming cost V 2 bases and J 1 base, with 5 bases left between them. This CDR3 has 13 amino acids. This CDR3 is CASSLYWNTEAFF. The CDR3 region has the DNA TGTGCCAGCAGCTTATACTGGAACACTGAAGCTTTCTTT.

The J gene is TRBJ1-3, the V gene TRBV2; maybe TRBD1 (6 bases). This CDR3 comprises 14 residues. V was shortened by 10 bases and J by 5 bases, with 18 bases between the two germline ends. Looked up from germline, CDR1 is SNHLY and CDR2 is FYNNEI. CDR3: CATDGQLGRNTIYF. The CDR3 region has the DNA TGTGCCACCGACGGACAGTTAGGGCGAAACACCATATATTTT.

V gene TRBV28 combines with J gene TRBJ1-1; TRBD1 matches 7 bases. The CDR3 runs to 15 residues. The ends lost 6 bases at V and 0 bases at J; junction bases unmatched: 7. Germline V gene sequence: CDR1 MDHEN, CDR2 SYDVKM. CDR3 protein: CASRGGTALNTEAFF. The CDR3 DNA sequence: TGTGCCAGCAGGGGAGGGACAGCGTTGAACACTGAAGCTTTCTTT.

The CDR3 DNA reads as TGTGCCAGCAGTCTAATAGGAGGGCTAGGCGGGACAGGGGAGACCTATGGCTACACCTTC. Protein sequence: CASSLIGGLGGTGETYGYTF. The rearrangement uses TRBV27 and TRBJ1-2; 10 bases agree with TRBD1. Trimming removed 5 bases from V and 4 bases from J; junction bases left unmatched: 22. Looked up from germline, CDR1 is MNHEY and CDR2 is SMNVEV (reference sequence). This CDR3 has 20 amino acids.

This chain connects TRBV7-6 to TRBJ1-2; D is unresolved. The V and J ends lost 5 bases and 1 base respectively, with 11 bases between them. Germline V gene lookup returns CDR1 SGHVS and CDR2 FNYEAQ. This CDR3 comprises 14 residues. Written as DNA, the CDR3 is TGTGCCAGCAGCCCCATGAGTAATAACTATGGCTACACCTTC. Protein: CASSPMSNNYGYTF.

The chain couples TRBV30 to TRBJ1-2, with 7 bases matching TRBD1. Germline-derived CDR1 and CDR2 are GTSNPN and SVGIG (reference sequence). The CDR3 totals 13 residues. V trimming: 3 bases; J trimming: 4 bases; junction bases outside the gene matches: 5. The CDR3 is CAWSAGGSYGYTF. The CDR3 DNA reads TGTGCCTGGAGCGCAGGGGGGAGCTATGGCTACACCTTC.

The chain links TRBV28 to TRBJ2-7; 7 nucleotides agree with TRBD1. The junction had 7 bases not matched to a gene; V was cut back by 5 bases and J by 0 bases. Germline assignment: CDR1 MDHEN and CDR2 SYDVKM. The CDR3 is 15 amino acids. DNA for the CDR3: TGTGCCAGCAGTCCTCCTGGGACAGCCTCCTACGAGCAGTACTTC. This translates into CASSPPGTASYEQYF.

The chain uses TRBV30 and TRBJ2-5; 7 positions match TRBD1. V was clipped by 3 bases and J by 2 bases; unmatched bases: 3. There are 13 residues in the CDR3. Per the germline V gene, CDR1 is GTSNPN and CDR2 is SVGIG (reference sequence). For the CDR3, the DNA is TGTGCCTGGAGCCGGGACAGTCAAGAGACCCAGTACTTC. It codes for CAWSRDSQETQYF.

V and J are TRBV14 and TRBJ2-7; perhaps TRBD2 as D (6 bases). This CDR3 is 17 amino acids long. Trimming stripped 1 base from V and 2 bases from J, with 18 bases between. Germline V gene data show CDR1 as SGHDN and CDR2 as FVKESK. CDR3 region: CASSQVYRGSPAYEQYF. DNA of the CDR3: TGTGCCAGCAGCCAAGTCTACCGGGGGTCCCCTGCCTACGAGCAGTACTTC.

V usage is TRBV20-1 and J usage is TRBJ1-1; D remains ambiguous. Between the trimmed V and J ends, which lost 7 bases and 7 bases, there was a span of 13 bases. Germline assignment: CDR1 DFQATT and CDR2 SNEGSKA (reference sequence). The CDR3 is 11 amino acids. The CDR3 nucleotides are TGCAGTGTCGGACTCCGGGATGAAGCTTTCTTT. Its translation: CSVGLRDEAFF.

The chain couples TRBV28 to TRBJ1-2; D ambiguous. V was trimmed by 5 bases and J by 7 bases, leaving 14 bases between them. The CDR3 spans 13 residues. Germline CDR1 and CDR2: MDHEN and SYDVKM. DNA for the CDR3: TGTGCCAGCAGTATACAGAGTTTTTTTGGCTACACCTTC. Amino acids: CASSIQSFFGYTF.

This clone showed up just a few times. This sequence joins TRBV10-3 and TRBJ2-7, with 7 bases identical to TRBD2. The V gene's germline CDR1 is ENHRY and CDR2 SYGVKD. This CDR3 has 13 residues. J lost 5 bases, V lost 7 bases, and 8 bases had no gene match. CDR3 residues: CAITGTGGNEQYF. CDR3 nucleotide sequence: TGTGCCATCACCGGGACGGGGGGAAACGAGCAGTACTTC.

The chain is built from TRBV6-6 and TRBJ2-2; D could derive from TRBD1 or TRBD2 (6 bases each). This CDR3 has 15 residues. The V gene lost 5 bases and the J gene lost 7 bases, with 17 bases spanning the gap. Germline assignment: CDR1 MNHNY and CDR2 SVGAGI (reference sequence). The CDR3 nucleotides are TGTGCCAGCAGTCTTAAGGGGGGCCGTGGCGGGGAGCTGTTTTTT. Residues: CASSLKGGRGGELFF.

This clone is a singleton in its sample. The CDR3 DNA is TGCGCCAGCAGCCACCAAGGCGGGGAGCTGTTTTTT. Translated: CASSHQGGELFF. This chain connects TRBV4-1 to TRBJ2-2; D is undetermined. V was shortened by 3 bases and J by 7 bases, with 6 bases between the two germline ends. Germline V gene lookup returns CDR1 MGHRA and CDR2 YSYEKL. The CDR3 consists of 12 residues.